Following are 22 T cell receptor beta chains from one sample sequenced in a study of beta chain features in type 1 diabetes. What was sequenced were expressed TCRB transcripts, since all of the isolated RNA had been reverse transcribed. TCRdb's table, derived via immunoSEQ multiplex PCR, lists solely in-frame clones and lacks some. Of tens of thousands of clones listed, under 35% were seen once; the top ten hold 0.35% to 0.45%. Sequencing used stem cell memory CD4+ T cells from blood. The receptors shown here come from a woman aged 18-35 years in good health.

A remark on this clone: Other nucleotide sequences in the sample specify the same CDR3. V is TRBV30 and J is TRBJ1-5; 7 bases are shared with TRBD1. V lost 4 bases, J lost 3 bases, and 3 bases stayed unmatched. The CDR3 contains 13 residues. CDR1 and CDR2 (germline): GTSNPN, SVGIG (reference sequence). The CDR3 region has the DNA TGTGCCTGGAACAGGGGTCCCAATCAGCCCCAGCATTTT. Translated: CAWNRGPNQPQHF.

The chain couples TRBV5-6 to TRBJ2-1; D is uncertain. Trimming cost V 5 bases and J 9 bases, with 9 bases left between them. CDR1 is SGHDT, CDR2 YYEEEE, per germline. This CDR3 contains 11 residues. The chain's CDR3 is CASSSFREQFF. Written as DNA, the CDR3 is TGTGCCAGCAGTTCCTTTCGTGAGCAGTTCTTC. Together with reference TRBV5-6 and TRBJ2-1, the CDR3 gives the full variable domain: DAGVTQSPTHLIKTRGQQVTLRCSPKSGHDTVSWYQQALGQGPQFIFQYYEEEERQRGNFPDRFSGHQFPNYSSELNVNALLLGDSALYLCASSSFREQFFGPGTRLTVL.

The chain's CDR3 is CAITGTGPTDTQYF. The CDR3 region has the DNA TGTGCCATCACTGGAACAGGGCCCACAGATACGCAGTATTTT. The rearrangement joins TRBV10-3 to TRBJ2-3; TRBD1 might be the D (6 bases). This CDR3 contains 14 residues. The V end was cut by 7 bases, the J end by 2 bases, with 13 bases between. Per germline, CDR1 ENHRY and CDR2 SYGVKD.

Only a few counts were recorded for this clone. The V call is TRBV7-2, the J call TRBJ1-1, with D possibly being TRBD1 (6 bases). The germline V and J ends were trimmed by 8 bases and 3 bases, with 19 bases remaining between them. This CDR3 spans 15 amino acids. CDR1 and CDR2 (germline): SGHTA, FQGNSA. In DNA, the CDR3 is TGTGCCAGCTCACTAGGGGGGGCGGCGGACACTGAAGCTTTCTTT. Protein: CASSLGGAADTEAFF.

The V and J genes are TRBV4-2 and TRBJ2-2, with D perhaps TRBD2 (5 bases). Germline V gene data show CDR1 as LGHNA and CDR2 as YNFKEQ. This CDR3 has 17 residues. The V end was cut by 0 bases, the J end by 6 bases, with 17 bases between. DNA of the CDR3: TGTGCCAGCAGCCAAGAACGGAGTAGGGCTAGCTCCGGGGAGCTGTTTTTT. The encoded protein is CASSQERSRASSGELFF.

The chain combines TRBV18 with TRBJ1-2, with D tentatively TRBD1 (5 bases). The CDR3 sequence is 12 residues long. Per the germline V gene, CDR1 is KGHSH and CDR2 is LQKENI. The germline V and J ends were trimmed by 2 bases and 8 bases, with 9 bases remaining between them. For the CDR3, the DNA is TGTGCCAGCTCACCAGGAGGGGAGGGCTACACCTTC. This translates into CASSPGGEGYTF.

This clone has a handful of counts. The rearrangement links TRBV30 to TRBJ1-2; possibly TRBD1 for D (5 bases). The CDR3 contains 13 residues. V was trimmed by 1 base and J by 5 bases, leaving 11 bases between them. Germline V gene lookup returns CDR1 GTSNPN and CDR2 SVGIG (reference sequence). The CDR3 nucleotides read TGTGCCTGGAGTGGCGCGGGACTTTATGGCTACACCTTC. Translated: CAWSGAGLYGYTF.

Note on this clone: Different DNA sequences within this sample yield the same CDR3. CDR3 bases: TGCAGTGCGGTCAGGGGAGATACGCAGTATTTT. It codes for CSAVRGDTQYF. V and J are TRBV20-1 and TRBJ2-3; maybe TRBD1 (6 bases). The germline V gene has CDR1 DFQATT and CDR2 SNEGSKA (reference sequence). V gave up 6 bases and J gave up 5 bases, with 9 bases separating them. The CDR3 spans 11 residues.

This clone occurred a few times. J is TRBJ1-1 and V is TRBV19; D is uncertain. Trimming left V 7 bases short and J 1 base short, with 10 bases between. Germline CDR1 LNHDA, CDR2 SQIVND (reference sequence). The CDR3 consists of 13 residues. CDR3 sequence: CASTEQRNTEAFF. The CDR3 region has the DNA TGTGCCAGTACCGAACAGAGGAACACTGAAGCTTTCTTT.

V usage is TRBV6-5 and J usage is TRBJ1-5; TRBD1 matches at 7 bases. Germline lookup yields CDR1 MNHEY and CDR2 SVGAGI. The J segment lost 4 bases and the V segment lost 5 bases, leaving 2 bases of the junction unmatched. The CDR3 has 13 residues. The CDR3 here is CASSEQGNQPQHF. CDR3 coding DNA: TGTGCCAGCAGTGAACAGGGGAATCAGCCCCAGCATTTT.

A few counts support this clone. This sequence joins TRBV18 and TRBJ1-1; 7 bases fit TRBD1. After removal of 2 bases from V and 5 bases from J, the junction contained 5 bases not matched to a gene. This CDR3 has 14 residues. Per germline, CDR1 KGHSH and CDR2 LQKENI. The CDR3, as DNA: TGTGCCAGCTCACCATTGAGGGGGCCAACTGAAGCTTTCTTT. Translating gives CASSPLRGPTEAFF.

The rearrangement links TRBV15 to TRBJ1-1; no clear D. Trimming pared 8 bases from V and 7 bases from J, leaving 20 bases between. This CDR3 is built from 14 residues. Looked up from germline, CDR1 is LNHNV and CDR2 is YYDKDF (reference sequence). In nucleotides, the CDR3 is TGTGCCACCGGCGAAGAGATTGGAGGGTTTGAAGCTTTCTTT. Its translation is CATGEEIGGFEAFF.

The V and J genes are TRBV4-2 and TRBJ2-2; tentatively, D is TRBD2 (6 bases). V lost 4 bases, J lost 3 bases, and 18 bases lay in between. There are 17 residues in the CDR3. Germline V lookup: CDR1 LGHNA, CDR2 YNFKEQ. The CDR3 DNA sequence: TGTGCCAGCAGCCCACTTACGGGCGGGACTCACACCGGGGAGCTGTTTTTT. This sequence encodes CASSPLTGGTHTGELFF.

This clone was detected only a few times. This chain connects TRBV29-1 to TRBJ2-7; 10 nucleotides line up with TRBD2. CDR3 length equals 16 residues. V trimming: 7 bases; J trimming: 6 bases; junction bases outside the gene matches: 18. Germline V lookup: CDR1 SQVTM, CDR2 ANQGSEA. The CDR3 DNA is TGCAGCGCCTCCCCAGCGGGGGGGCATTTATTTTCCGAGCAGTACTTC. Translation: CSASPAGGHLFSEQYF.

In its sample, this clone was seen a few times. The chain has TRBV5-1 and TRBJ2-6; 7 bases agree with TRBD2. There are 16 residues in the CDR3. Germline CDR1 SGHRS, CDR2 YFSETQ. Germline trimming cut 5 bases from V and 4 bases from J; bases unmatched to any gene: 9. The CDR3, as DNA: TGCGCCAGCAGGAATTGGCAGGGAGGGGGGGCCAACGTCCTGACTTTC. Translating it yields CASRNWQGGGANVLTF.

This chain links TRBV7-3 with TRBJ2-3, with 9 bases aligning to TRBD2. The V gene's germline CDR1 is SGHTA and CDR2 FQGTGA. Trimming took 4 bases from V and 5 from J; bases not matched to a gene: 7. This CDR3 is 15 amino acids long. The CDR3 loop reads CASSYSGGNRDTQYF. The CDR3 nucleotides read TGTGCCAGCAGCTATAGCGGGGGAAATCGAGATACGCAGTATTTT.

The rearrangement uses TRBV6-1 and TRBJ1-5; D might be TRBD1 (5 bases). V was cut by 6 bases and J by 5 bases, with 17 bases left in between. The CDR3 loop spans 15 amino acids. The germline CDR1 and CDR2 sequences are MNHNS and SASEGT. CDR3 protein: CASRVLTDRDQPQHF. DNA of the CDR3: TGTGCCAGCAGGGTTTTGACAGACCGGGATCAGCCCCAGCATTTT.

This clone was seen a handful of times. This chain links TRBV14 with TRBJ2-3, with D perhaps TRBD1 (6 bases). Germline lookup yields CDR1 SGHDN and CDR2 FVKESK. V gave up 2 bases and J gave up 1 base, with 13 bases separating them. The CDR3 length is 16 residues. In nucleotides, the CDR3 is TGTGCCAGCAGCCAATACTATTGGGGGCGCACAGATACGCAGTATTTT. This translates into CASSQYYWGRTDTQYF.

V gene TRBV18 combines with J gene TRBJ2-7; 11 positions agree with TRBD2. Germline V gives CDR1 KGHSH, CDR2 LQKENI. V lost 3 bases to trimming and J lost 1 base; unmatched junction nucleotides: 8. CDR3 length: 17 amino acids. The CDR3 reads CASSPASGGSLSYEQYF. The CDR3, as DNA: TGTGCCAGCTCACCTGCTAGCGGGGGGAGCCTTTCCTACGAGCAGTACTTC.

This clone occurred once. This sequence joins TRBV2 and TRBJ2-2; TRBD1 matches at 8 bases. The V segment lost 3 bases and the J segment 4 bases; nucleotides outside the gene matches: 7. This CDR3 comprises 16 residues. Germline V lookup: CDR1 SNHLY, CDR2 FYNNEI. CDR3 bases: TGTGCCAGCAGTGATCAGGGGGCGCGAGGCACCGGGGAGCTGTTTTTT. Protein: CASSDQGARGTGELFF. Full variable domain (outside the CDR3, taken from reference TRBV2 and TRBJ2-2): EPEVTQTPSHQVTQMGQEVILRCVPISNHLYFYWYRQILGQKVEFLVSFYNNEISEKSEIFDDQFSVERPDGSNFTLKIRSTKLEDSAMYFCASSDQGARGTGELFFGEGSRLTVL.

V and J are TRBV4-2 and TRBJ2-3; 10 bases agree with TRBD2. The CDR3 loop spans 18 amino acids. Germline-derived CDR1 and CDR2 are LGHNA and YNFKEQ. V shed 7 bases, J shed 1 base, and the junction held 14 bases outside the gene matches. This chain's CDR3 is CASTRGGTSGVRTDTQYF. DNA for the CDR3: TGTGCCAGCACCCGCGGGGGAACTAGCGGGGTCCGCACAGATACGCAGTATTTT.

The chain joins TRBV7-2 to TRBJ2-7, with D possibly matching TRBD1 (6 bases). Germline CDR1 is SGHTA and CDR2 is FQGNSA. The CDR3 has 14 amino acids. Trimming cost V 5 bases and J 4 bases, with 15 bases left between them. In DNA form, the CDR3 reads TGTGCCAGCAGCCCGTACGGACAGATGTACGAGCAGTACTTC. It translates to CASSPYGQMYEQYF.